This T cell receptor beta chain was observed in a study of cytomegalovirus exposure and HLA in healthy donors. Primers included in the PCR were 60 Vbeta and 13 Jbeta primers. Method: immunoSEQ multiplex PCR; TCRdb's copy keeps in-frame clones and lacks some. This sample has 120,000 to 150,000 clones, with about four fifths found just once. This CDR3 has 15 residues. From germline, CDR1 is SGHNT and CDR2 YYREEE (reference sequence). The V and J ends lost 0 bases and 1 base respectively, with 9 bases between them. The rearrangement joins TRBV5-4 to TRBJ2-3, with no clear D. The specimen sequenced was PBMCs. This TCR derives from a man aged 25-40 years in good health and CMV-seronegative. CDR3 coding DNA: TGTGCCAGCAGCTTGGGGAAGCTAGGCACAGATACGCAGTATTTT. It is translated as CASSLGKLGTDTQYF.